These 2 T cell receptor beta chains were all obtained from the same sample, sequenced in a study of vaccination effects on CD4 cells after COVID-19. It was after roughly 11 days of culture that CD4+ T cells were isolated. Of the BNT162b2 and mRNA-1273 vaccines, participants received two doses of one or the other. TCRdb keeps only in-frame clones here, not all; method: immunoSEQ multiplex PCR. Altogether tens of thousands of clones are present, 74% being singletons, with the ten largest covering 2% to 2.5%. What these receptors recognize is not known. The sample in question was CD4+ T cells from PBMCs cultured without peptide, obtained after COVID-19 vaccination. All receptors derive from a human donor who received a COVID-19 vaccine.

This clone was found once. J is TRBJ1-2 and V is TRBV19; 10 nucleotides align to TRBD1. Germline loops: CDR1 LNHDA, CDR2 SQIVND (reference sequence). The ends lost 6 bases at V and 4 bases at J; junction bases unmatched: 14. The CDR3 totals 17 residues. CDR3 DNA sequence: TGTGCCAGTAGGAGACAGGGGGCTTCCCCTCTTCTCTATGGCTACACCTTC. It is translated as CASRRQGASPLLYGYTF.

The chain joins TRBV6-5 to TRBJ2-2; D unclear. The germline V gene encodes CDR1 MNHEY and CDR2 SVGAGI. The length of the CDR3 is 14 residues. Deletions cut 2 bases from V and 8 bases from J, with 12 bases between. Here the CDR3 reads CASSYGPAQGELFF. As DNA, the CDR3 is TGTGCCAGCAGTTACGGGCCCGCGCAAGGGGAGCTGTTTTTT.